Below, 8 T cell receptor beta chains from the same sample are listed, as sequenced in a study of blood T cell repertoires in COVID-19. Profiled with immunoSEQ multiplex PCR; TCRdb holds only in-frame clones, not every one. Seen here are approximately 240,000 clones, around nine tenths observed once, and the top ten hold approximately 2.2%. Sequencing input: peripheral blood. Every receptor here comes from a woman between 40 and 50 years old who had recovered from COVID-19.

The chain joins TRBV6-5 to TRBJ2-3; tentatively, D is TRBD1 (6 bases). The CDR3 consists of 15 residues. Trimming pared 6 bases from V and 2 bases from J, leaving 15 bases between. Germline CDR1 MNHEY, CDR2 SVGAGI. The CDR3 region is CASRPPGHNTDTQYF. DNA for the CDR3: TGTGCCAGCAGGCCACCGGGACATAACACAGATACGCAGTATTTT.

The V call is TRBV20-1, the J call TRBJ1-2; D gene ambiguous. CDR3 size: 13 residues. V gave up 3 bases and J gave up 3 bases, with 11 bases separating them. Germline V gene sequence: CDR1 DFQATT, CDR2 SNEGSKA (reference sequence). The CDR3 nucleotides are TGCAGTGCTAGTCCGGGGTTCGACTATGGCTACACCTTC. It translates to CSASPGFDYGYTF.

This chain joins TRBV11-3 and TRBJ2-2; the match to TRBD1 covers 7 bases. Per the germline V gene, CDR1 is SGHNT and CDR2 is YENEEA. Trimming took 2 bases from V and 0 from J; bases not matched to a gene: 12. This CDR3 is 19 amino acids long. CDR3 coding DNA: TGTGCCAGCAGCTTAAGGGGGCCTGAATTCGCCGCGAACACCGGGGAGCTGTTTTTT. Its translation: CASSLRGPEFAANTGELFF.

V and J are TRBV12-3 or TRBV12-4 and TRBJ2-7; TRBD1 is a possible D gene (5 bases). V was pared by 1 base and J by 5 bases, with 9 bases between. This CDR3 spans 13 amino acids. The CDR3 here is CASSLGRENEQYF. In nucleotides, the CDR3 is TGTGCCAGCAGTTTAGGCAGGGAAAACGAGCAGTACTTC.

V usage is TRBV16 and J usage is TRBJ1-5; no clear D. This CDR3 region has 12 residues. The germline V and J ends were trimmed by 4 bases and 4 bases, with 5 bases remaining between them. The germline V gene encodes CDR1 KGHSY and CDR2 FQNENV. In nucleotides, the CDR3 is TGTGCCAGCAGCCCCCGGAATCAGCCCCAGCATTTT. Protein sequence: CASSPRNQPQHF.

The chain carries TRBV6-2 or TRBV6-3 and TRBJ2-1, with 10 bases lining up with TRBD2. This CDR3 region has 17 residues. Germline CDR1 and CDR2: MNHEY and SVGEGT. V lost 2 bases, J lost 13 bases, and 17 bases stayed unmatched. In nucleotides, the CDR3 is TGTGCCAGCAGTTACGAGGAATTGAGGTCTAGCGGGAGTGTCCAGTTCTTC. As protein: CASSYEELRSSGSVQFF.

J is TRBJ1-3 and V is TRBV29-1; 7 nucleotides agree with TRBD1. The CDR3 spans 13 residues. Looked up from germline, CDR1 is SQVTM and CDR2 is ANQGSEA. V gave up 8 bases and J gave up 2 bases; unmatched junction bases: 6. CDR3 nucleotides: TGCAGCACCCGGACAGGTGCTGGAAACACCATATATTTT. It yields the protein CSTRTGAGNTIYF.

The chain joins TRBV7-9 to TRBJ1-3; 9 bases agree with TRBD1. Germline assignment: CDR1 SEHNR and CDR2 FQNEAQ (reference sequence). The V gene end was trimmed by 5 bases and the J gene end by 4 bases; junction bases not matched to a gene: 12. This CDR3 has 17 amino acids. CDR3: CASSPRDRAFGGNTIYF. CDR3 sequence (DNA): TGTGCCAGCAGCCCGAGGGACAGGGCGTTTGGGGGAAACACCATATATTTT.